This T cell receptor beta chain was profiled in a study of T cells in Graves' hyperthyroidism and ophthalmopathy. It was RNA transcripts that yielded the amplified TCR beta CDR3 regions. A set of HTBI primers served as the primers for a first-round RT-PCR of the TCR CDR3. One entry per CDR3 protein results from TCRdb running MiXCR on the multiplex PCR reads. The sample holds 450,000 to 700,000 distinct CDR3 sequences, around 45% seen once. The germline V and J ends were trimmed by 3 bases and 4 bases, with 12 bases remaining between them. There are 14 residues in the CDR3. This clonotype was detected many times. No antigen is known for it. General study findings and limits: Among clonotypes expanded in thyroid above 0.001, most were also found in blood. Median prediction lead before ophthalmopathy onset was six to eight months with the model. From stable hyperthyroidism, ophthalmopathy was set apart by a 13 V-J model.

The study left out patients who had uncontrolled infection, other autoimmune disease, pregnancy or lactation. This TCR was sampled from an adult woman with Graves' disease, either hyperthyroidism or ophthalmopathy (not recorded which). V gene TRBV12-3 or TRBV12-4 combines with J gene TRBJ2-5; a weak D match, TRBD2 (6 bases). Sequencing was carried out using peripheral blood or thyroid tissue (not recorded which). CDR3 protein: CASSFSGLAETQYF. Written as DNA, the CDR3 is TGTGCCAGCAGTTTCAGCGGGCTAGCAGAGACCCAGTACTTC.